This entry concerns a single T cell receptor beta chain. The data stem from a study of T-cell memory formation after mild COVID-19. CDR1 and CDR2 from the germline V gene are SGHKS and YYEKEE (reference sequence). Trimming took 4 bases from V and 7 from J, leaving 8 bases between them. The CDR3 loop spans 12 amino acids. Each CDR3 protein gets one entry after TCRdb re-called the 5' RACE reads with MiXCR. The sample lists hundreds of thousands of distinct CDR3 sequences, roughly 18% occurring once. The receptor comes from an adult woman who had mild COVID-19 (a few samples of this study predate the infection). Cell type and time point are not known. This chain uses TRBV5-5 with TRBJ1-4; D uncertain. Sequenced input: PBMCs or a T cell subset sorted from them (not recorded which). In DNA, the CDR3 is TGTGCCAGCAGCGTCTCAAGTGAAAAACTGTTTTTT. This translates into CASSVSSEKLFF.